A single T cell receptor (beta chain) is shown here with its context. What it recognizes is unknown. This record belongs to a study of Ad26.COV2.S vaccination and SARS-CoV-2 variants. Notes on the study in general: The authors reported substantial breadth in spike-specific CD8+ and CD4+ T cell responses after vaccination. Vaccine recipients showed a spike-specific TCR breadth that was higher than in placebo recipients. Across vaccine and placebo recipients, the breadth of non-spike TCRs was similar. Breadth and depth estimates from TCRs may understate total T cell responses.

Germline V gene data show CDR1 as MDHEN and CDR2 as SYDVKM. This CDR3 is built from 12 residues. V was pared by 4 bases and J by 4 bases, with 2 bases between. Sequenced by immunoSEQ multiplex PCR; TCRdb stores in-frame clones only, minus some. The top ten clones hold about a sixth of a sample with nearly 95,000 clones, approximately 77% of them seen once. The chain combines TRBV28 with TRBJ2-6; D is unresolved. The sequence was obtained from a human donor who had recovered from COVID-19. The sequenced sample was peripheral blood, obtained after recovery from COVID-19. In DNA, the CDR3 is TGTGCCAGCAGTTCCGGGGCCAACGTCCTGACTTTC. Protein product: CASSSGANVLTF.